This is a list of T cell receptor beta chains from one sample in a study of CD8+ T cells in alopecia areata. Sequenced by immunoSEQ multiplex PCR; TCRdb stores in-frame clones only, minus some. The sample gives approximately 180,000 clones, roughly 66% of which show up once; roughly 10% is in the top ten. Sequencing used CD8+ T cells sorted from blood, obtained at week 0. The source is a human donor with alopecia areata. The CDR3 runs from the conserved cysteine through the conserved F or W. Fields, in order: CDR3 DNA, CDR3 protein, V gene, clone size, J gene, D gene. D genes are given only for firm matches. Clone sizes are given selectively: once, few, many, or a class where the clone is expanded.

CDR3 DNA: TGCGCCAGCAGCTTGTCTGGGGCCAACGTCCTGACTTTC
CDR3 protein: CASSLSGANVLTF
V gene: TRBV5-1
clone size: NA
J gene: TRBJ2-6
D gene: NA

CDR3 DNA: TGCGCCAGCAGCTTGGCCGGACCGCTGGACAGGGCCGAGACCCAGTACTTC
CDR3 protein: CASSLAGPLDRAETQYF
V gene: TRBV5-1
clone size: NA
J gene: TRBJ2-5
D gene: TRBD1

CDR3 DNA: TGTGCCAGCAGCTTCCATACTACCGGACAGGGGTATAATTCACCCCTCCACTTT
CDR3 protein: CASSFHTTGQGYNSPLHF
V gene: TRBV5-4
clone size: NA
J gene: TRBJ1-6
D gene: TRBD1

CDR3 DNA: TGTGCCAGCAGTTATAGTCTTCCGGGGGAGCTGTTTTTT
CDR3 protein: CASSYSLPGELFF
V gene: TRBV2
clone size: NA
J gene: TRBJ2-2
D gene: NA

CDR3 DNA: TGTGCCAGCAGTTCTACTCGGTTAGGGAATAATCAGCCCCAGCATTTT
CDR3 protein: CASSSTRLGNNQPQHF
V gene: TRBV28
clone size: NA
J gene: TRBJ1-5
D gene: NA

CDR3 DNA: TGTGCCAGCAGCGTAGATTGGGCAACTAACTATGGCTACACCTTC
CDR3 protein: CASSVDWATNYGYTF
V gene: TRBV9
clone size: NA
J gene: TRBJ1-2
D gene: NA

CDR3 DNA: TGTGCCACGTCTAGCGGGCGCTCCTACGAGCAGTACTTC
CDR3 protein: CATSSGRSYEQYF
V gene: TRBV13
clone size: few
J gene: TRBJ2-7
D gene: TRBD2

CDR3 DNA: TGCAGCGTTGAAGGACTAGCCGCTGGGAACACCGGGGAGCTGTTTTTT
CDR3 protein: CSVEGLAAGNTGELFF
V gene: TRBV29-1
clone size: NA
J gene: TRBJ2-2
D gene: TRBD2

CDR3 DNA: TGTGCCAGCAGACCCTTCGGGGGACTCTACGAGCAGTACTTC
CDR3 protein: CASRPFGGLYEQYF
V gene: TRBV13
clone size: NA
J gene: TRBJ2-7
D gene: NA

CDR3 DNA: TGTGCCTGGAGTTTGGGGGGCGCCGAATACTCTAACTATGGCTACACCTTC
CDR3 protein: CAWSLGGAEYSNYGYTF
V gene: TRBV30
clone size: few
J gene: TRBJ1-2
D gene: NA

CDR3 DNA: TGCAGCGCCGGAGGGTCGAACACTGAAGCTTTCTTT
CDR3 protein: CSAGGSNTEAFF
V gene: TRBV29-1
clone size: NA
J gene: TRBJ1-1
D gene: NA

CDR3 DNA: TGTGCCAGCAGACCGGACAGGGGGCTGAACACCATATATTTT
CDR3 protein: CASRPDRGLNTIYF
V gene: TRBV2
clone size: NA
J gene: TRBJ1-3
D gene: TRBD1

CDR3 DNA: TGTGCCAGCAGCTGGGGACAGGGTAATGAGCAGTTCTTC
CDR3 protein: CASSWGQGNEQFF
V gene: TRBV7-9
clone size: NA
J gene: TRBJ2-1
D gene: TRBD1

CDR3 DNA: TGTGCCAGCAGCTTATATTCGAGCGGGAGCTACAATGAGCAGTTCTTC
CDR3 protein: CASSLYSSGSYNEQFF
V gene: TRBV7-3
clone size: NA
J gene: TRBJ2-1
D gene: TRBD2

CDR3 DNA: TGTGCCAGCTCACCACCGAGCGATCAGCCCCAGCATTTT
CDR3 protein: CASSPPSDQPQHF
V gene: TRBV18
clone size: once
J gene: TRBJ1-5
D gene: NA

CDR3 DNA: TGTGCCAGCAGTTATCAGGGTAGGCAGTTCTTC
CDR3 protein: CASSYQGRQFF
V gene: TRBV6-6
clone size: NA
J gene: TRBJ2-1
D gene: NA

CDR3 DNA: TGCAGCGCCAAGACAGGGTTGAGCACTGAAGCTTTCTTT
CDR3 protein: CSAKTGLSTEAFF
V gene: TRBV29-1
clone size: NA
J gene: TRBJ1-1
D gene: TRBD1

CDR3 DNA: TGTGCCACCTCGGACTGGAGAGGCGAGCAGTACTTC
CDR3 protein: CATSDWRGEQYF
V gene: TRBV27
clone size: NA
J gene: TRBJ2-7
D gene: NA

CDR3 DNA: TGTGCCAGCAGTTACCGACAGGGCCGCACAGATACGCAGTATTTT
CDR3 protein: CASSYRQGRTDTQYF
V gene: TRBV6-5
clone size: NA
J gene: TRBJ2-3
D gene: TRBD1

CDR3 DNA: TGCAGCGCAGAGGACAGTGGGGGTTACGAGCAGTACTTC
CDR3 protein: CSAEDSGGYEQYF
V gene: TRBV29-1
clone size: few
J gene: TRBJ2-7
D gene: NA

CDR3 DNA: TGCAGCGTTCCAGGGGCTTACGAGCAGTACTTC
CDR3 protein: CSVPGAYEQYF
V gene: TRBV29-1
clone size: NA
J gene: TRBJ2-7
D gene: NA

CDR3 DNA: TGTGCCTGGAGTGTACAAGGACAGGGGCGTAAAGGAAACACCATATATTTT
CDR3 protein: CAWSVQGQGRKGNTIYF
V gene: TRBV30
clone size: NA
J gene: TRBJ1-3
D gene: TRBD1

CDR3 DNA: TGTGCCAGCAGCCAAGGAACGGGACAGCCCTACGAGCAGTACTTC
CDR3 protein: CASSQGTGQPYEQYF
V gene: TRBV4-2
clone size: NA
J gene: TRBJ2-7
D gene: TRBD1

CDR3 DNA: TGCGCCAGCAGTCTGACTAGCGGGGGCGGCCGGAACACCGGGGAGCTGTTTTTT
CDR3 protein: CASSLTSGGGRNTGELFF
V gene: TRBV23-1
clone size: NA
J gene: TRBJ2-2
D gene: TRBD2

CDR3 DNA: TGCGCCAGCAGCTATAGCGGGGGGAACACCGGGGAGCTGTTTTTT
CDR3 protein: CASSYSGGNTGELFF
V gene: TRBV5-1
clone size: NA
J gene: TRBJ2-2
D gene: TRBD2

CDR3 DNA: TGCGCCAGCAGTAGTTACAATGAGCAGTTCTTC
CDR3 protein: CASSSYNEQFF
V gene: TRBV5-1
clone size: once
J gene: TRBJ2-1
D gene: NA

CDR3 DNA: TGTGCCAGCAGCGTAGCCGTATCTGATTCACCCCTCCACTTT
CDR3 protein: CASSVAVSDSPLHF
V gene: TRBV9
clone size: NA
J gene: TRBJ1-6
D gene: NA

CDR3 DNA: TGTGCCAGCACCTTAACAGGGAAAAGCTCCTACAATGAGCAGTTCTTC
CDR3 protein: CASTLTGKSSYNEQFF
V gene: TRBV2
clone size: many
J gene: TRBJ2-1
D gene: NA

CDR3 DNA: TGCGCCAGCAGCCAATGGGGTCGCGGGGGGACAGATACGCAGTATTTT
CDR3 protein: CASSQWGRGGTDTQYF
V gene: TRBV4-1
clone size: NA
J gene: TRBJ2-3
D gene: TRBD2

CDR3 DNA: TGTGCCTGGAGTGTCTCGCGGGGGGGCCGGGATACGCAGTATTTT
CDR3 protein: CAWSVSRGGRDTQYF
V gene: TRBV30
clone size: NA
J gene: TRBJ2-3
D gene: TRBD2

CDR3 DNA: TGTGCCAGCAGCTTAGGGACTAGCGGGAGAGATACGCAGTATTTT
CDR3 protein: CASSLGTSGRDTQYF
V gene: TRBV7-2
clone size: NA
J gene: TRBJ2-3
D gene: TRBD2

CDR3 DNA: TGTGCCAGTAGTGTCGGACAACTCTACGAGCAGTACTTC
CDR3 protein: CASSVGQLYEQYF
V gene: TRBV19
clone size: NA
J gene: TRBJ2-7
D gene: NA

CDR3 DNA: TGTGCCAGCAGCCCGCCGGGACAGGTACTTTTCTTC
CDR3 protein: CASSPPGQVLFF
V gene: TRBV7-9
clone size: few
J gene: TRBJ2-1
D gene: TRBD1

CDR3 DNA: TGTGCCAGCAGCCCGCCCGTTGCAAATTCACCCCTCCACTTT
CDR3 protein: CASSPPVANSPLHF
V gene: TRBV6-1
clone size: NA
J gene: TRBJ1-6
D gene: NA

CDR3 DNA: TGTGCCAGCAGTGCTGGCAGGGAGTATGGCTACACCTTC
CDR3 protein: CASSAGREYGYTF
V gene: TRBV2
clone size: NA
J gene: TRBJ1-2
D gene: NA

CDR3 DNA: TGTGCCAGCACTGGAGGTCTAGCTAACAATGAGCAGTTCTTC
CDR3 protein: CASTGGLANNEQFF
V gene: TRBV7-9
clone size: NA
J gene: TRBJ2-1
D gene: NA

CDR3 DNA: TGTGCCAGCAGCTTATCCCCGGCAGGGACCTACGAGCAGTACTTC
CDR3 protein: CASSLSPAGTYEQYF
V gene: TRBV13
clone size: NA
J gene: TRBJ2-7
D gene: NA

CDR3 DNA: TGTGCCAGCAGTAAAACCGGGACAAATAATTCACCCCTCCACTTT
CDR3 protein: CASSKTGTNNSPLHF
V gene: TRBV28
clone size: few
J gene: TRBJ1-6
D gene: NA

CDR3 DNA: TGTGCCTGGAGTGTCCGCGTATCAGATACGCAGTATTTT
CDR3 protein: CAWSVRVSDTQYF
V gene: TRBV30
clone size: NA
J gene: TRBJ2-3
D gene: NA

CDR3 DNA: TGTGCCAGCGAATCCCTAGCGGTCGGCACAGATACGCAGTATTTT
CDR3 protein: CASESLAVGTDTQYF
V gene: TRBV7-9
clone size: few
J gene: TRBJ2-3
D gene: TRBD2

CDR3 DNA: TGTGCCAGCAGCCCCCGACCGAGGGAGGCTAGCGACGAGCAGTACTTC
CDR3 protein: CASSPRPREASDEQYF
V gene: TRBV9
clone size: few
J gene: TRBJ2-7
D gene: NA

CDR3 DNA: TGTGCCAGCAGCTCGAGTCTGAGCTCCTACGAGCAGTACTTC
CDR3 protein: CASSSSLSSYEQYF
V gene: TRBV7-9
clone size: few
J gene: TRBJ2-7
D gene: NA

CDR3 DNA: TGTGCTAGTGGTTTGGCGATCCTACAAGGCACCAGCTACGAGCAGTACTTC
CDR3 protein: CASGLAILQGTSYEQYF
V gene: TRBV12-5
clone size: few
J gene: TRBJ2-7
D gene: NA

CDR3 DNA: TGCGCCAGCAGCTTGGCCGTAAATAACGAGCAGTACTTC
CDR3 protein: CASSLAVNNEQYF
V gene: TRBV5-1
clone size: once
J gene: TRBJ2-7
D gene: NA

CDR3 DNA: TGTGCCAGCAGCTTCGGACTAGCGGGGGGGCTTAATGAGCAGTTCTTC
CDR3 protein: CASSFGLAGGLNEQFF
V gene: TRBV5-6
clone size: NA
J gene: TRBJ2-1
D gene: TRBD2

CDR3 DNA: TGTGCCTGGGGCCGTGGGGAGCTGTTTTTT
CDR3 protein: CAWGRGELFF
V gene: TRBV30
clone size: NA
J gene: TRBJ2-2
D gene: NA